This record concerns one T cell receptor (beta chain) sequence. The data were produced by immunoSEQ multiplex PCR, yet TCRdb's version contains in-frame clones alone and is incomplete. The table shows around 290,000 clones, with approximately 85% occurring only once. This entry belongs to a study of blood T cell repertoires in COVID-19. Study in general: COVID-19 samples from acute and convalescent phases originated in the United States, Italy and Spain. PBMCs, B-cell-depleted T cells, or T cells provided the cDNA or gDNA that made up the material.

Self-reported history from a screening survey and questionnaire set each donor's cohort. Germline V gene lookup returns CDR1 ENHRY and CDR2 SYGVKD. The V and J ends lost 8 bases and 2 bases, in that order; junction bases with no gene match: 1. The length of the CDR3 is 12 residues. This rearrangement joins TRBV10-3 to TRBJ2-7; 9 bases match TRBD1. This clonotype originated in a woman in her 30s who had recovered from COVID-19. Sequencing was performed on PBMCs or T cells enriched from blood (not recorded which). The CDR3 reads CAIGQGTYEQYF. The CDR3 coding sequence is TGTGCCATCGGACAGGGGACCTACGAGCAGTACTTC.